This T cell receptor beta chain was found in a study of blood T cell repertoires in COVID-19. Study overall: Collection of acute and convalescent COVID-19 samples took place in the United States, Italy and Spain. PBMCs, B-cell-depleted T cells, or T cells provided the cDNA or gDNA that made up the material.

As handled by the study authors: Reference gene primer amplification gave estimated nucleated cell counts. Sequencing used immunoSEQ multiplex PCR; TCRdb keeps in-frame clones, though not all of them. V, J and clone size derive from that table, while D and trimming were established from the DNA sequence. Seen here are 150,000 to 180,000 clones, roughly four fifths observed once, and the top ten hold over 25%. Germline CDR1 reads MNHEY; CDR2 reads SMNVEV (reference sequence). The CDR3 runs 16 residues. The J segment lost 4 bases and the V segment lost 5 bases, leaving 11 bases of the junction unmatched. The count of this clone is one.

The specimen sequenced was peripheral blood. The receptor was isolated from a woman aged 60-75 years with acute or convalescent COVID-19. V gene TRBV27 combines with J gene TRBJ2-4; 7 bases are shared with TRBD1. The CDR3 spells CASSPVFRGPKNIQYF. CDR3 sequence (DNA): TGTGCCAGCAGTCCTGTGTTTAGGGGGCCAAAAAACATTCAGTACTTC.